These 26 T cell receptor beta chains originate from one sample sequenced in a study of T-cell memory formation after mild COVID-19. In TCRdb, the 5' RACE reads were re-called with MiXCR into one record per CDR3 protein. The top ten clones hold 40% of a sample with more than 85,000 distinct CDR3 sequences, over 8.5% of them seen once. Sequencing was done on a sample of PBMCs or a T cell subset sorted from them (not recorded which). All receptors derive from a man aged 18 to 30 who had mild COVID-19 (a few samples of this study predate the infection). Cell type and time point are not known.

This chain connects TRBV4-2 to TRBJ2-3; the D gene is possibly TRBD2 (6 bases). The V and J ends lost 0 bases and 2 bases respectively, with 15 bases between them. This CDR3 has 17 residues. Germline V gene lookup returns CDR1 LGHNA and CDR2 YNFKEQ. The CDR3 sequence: CASSQDRGSGPTDTQYF. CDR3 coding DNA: TGTGCCAGCAGCCAAGACCGGGGCAGCGGGCCCACAGATACGCAGTATTTT.

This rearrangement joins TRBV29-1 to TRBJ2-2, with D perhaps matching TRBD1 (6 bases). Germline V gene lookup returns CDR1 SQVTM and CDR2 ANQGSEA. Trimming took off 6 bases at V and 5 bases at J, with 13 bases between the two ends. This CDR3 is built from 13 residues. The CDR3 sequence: CSVRDGTTGELFF. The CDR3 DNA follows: TGCAGCGTCCGGGACGGGACAACCGGGGAGCTGTTTTTT.

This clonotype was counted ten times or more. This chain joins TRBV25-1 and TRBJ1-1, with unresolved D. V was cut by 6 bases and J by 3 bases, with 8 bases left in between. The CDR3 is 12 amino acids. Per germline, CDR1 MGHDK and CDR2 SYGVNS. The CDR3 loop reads CASSLTYTEAFF. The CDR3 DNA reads TGTGCCAGCAGCCTTACTTACACTGAAGCTTTCTTT.

For the CDR3, the DNA is TGTGCCAGCGGGGGTGAGAGCTATGGGTTGTATTTT. Protein sequence: CASGGESYGLYF. This chain links TRBV9 with TRBJ2-3, with D perhaps matching TRBD1 or TRBD2 (5 bases each). From germline, CDR1 is SGDLS and CDR2 YYNGEE. There are 12 residues in the CDR3. V lost 7 bases, J lost 14 bases, and 20 bases lay in between. The entire variable domain, with the rest obtained from reference TRBV9 and TRBJ2-3, is as follows: DSGVTQTPKHLITATGQRVTLRCSPRSGDLSVYWYQQSLDQGLQFLIQYYNGEERAKGNILERFSAQQFPDLHSELNLSSLELGDSALYFCASGGESYGLYFGPGTRLTVL.

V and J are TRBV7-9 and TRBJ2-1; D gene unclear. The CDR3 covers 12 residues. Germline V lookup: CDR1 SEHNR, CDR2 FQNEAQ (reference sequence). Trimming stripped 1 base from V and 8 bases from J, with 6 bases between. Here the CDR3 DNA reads TGTGCCAGCAGCTTAGTCGCGGATGAGCAGTTCTTC. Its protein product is CASSLVADEQFF.

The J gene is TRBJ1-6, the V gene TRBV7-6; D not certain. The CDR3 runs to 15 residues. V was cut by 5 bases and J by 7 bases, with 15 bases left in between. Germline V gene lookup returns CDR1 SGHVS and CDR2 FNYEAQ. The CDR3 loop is CASSPYRAQNSPLHF. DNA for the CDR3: TGTGCCAGCAGCCCCTACCGGGCTCAAAATTCACCCCTCCACTTT.

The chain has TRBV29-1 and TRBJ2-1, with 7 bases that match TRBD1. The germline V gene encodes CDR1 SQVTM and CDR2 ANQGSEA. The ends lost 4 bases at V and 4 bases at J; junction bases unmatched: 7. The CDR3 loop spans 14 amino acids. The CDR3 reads CSVGWARGYNEQFF. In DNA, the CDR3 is TGCAGCGTTGGGTGGGCCAGGGGGTACAATGAGCAGTTCTTC.

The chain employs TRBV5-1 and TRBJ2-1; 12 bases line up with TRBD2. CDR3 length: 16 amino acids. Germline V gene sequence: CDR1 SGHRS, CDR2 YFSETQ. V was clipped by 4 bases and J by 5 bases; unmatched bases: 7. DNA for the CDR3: TGCGCCAGCAGCATCGGACTAGCGGGGCGGGACAATGAGCAGTTCTTC. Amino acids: CASSIGLAGRDNEQFF.

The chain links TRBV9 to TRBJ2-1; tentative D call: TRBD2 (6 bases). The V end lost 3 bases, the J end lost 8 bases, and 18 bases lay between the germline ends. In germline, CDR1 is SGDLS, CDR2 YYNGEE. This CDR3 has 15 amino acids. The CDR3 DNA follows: TGTGCCAGCAGCGCTTCTAGCGCTTTGGGTGATGAGCAGTTCTTC. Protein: CASSASSALGDEQFF.

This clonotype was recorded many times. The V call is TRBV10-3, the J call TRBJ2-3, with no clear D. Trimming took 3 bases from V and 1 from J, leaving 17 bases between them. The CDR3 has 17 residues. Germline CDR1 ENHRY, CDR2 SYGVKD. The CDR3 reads CAISDAGQTHGTDTQYF. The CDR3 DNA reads TGTGCCATCAGTGATGCTGGGCAGACCCACGGCACAGATACGCAGTATTTT.

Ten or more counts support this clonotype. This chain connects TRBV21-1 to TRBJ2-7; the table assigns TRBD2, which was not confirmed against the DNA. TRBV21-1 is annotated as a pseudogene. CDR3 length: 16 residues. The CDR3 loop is CASSKWRQGRTYEQYV. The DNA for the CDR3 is TGTGCCAGCAGCAAATGGAGGCAGGGGAGAACCTACGAGCAGTACGTC.

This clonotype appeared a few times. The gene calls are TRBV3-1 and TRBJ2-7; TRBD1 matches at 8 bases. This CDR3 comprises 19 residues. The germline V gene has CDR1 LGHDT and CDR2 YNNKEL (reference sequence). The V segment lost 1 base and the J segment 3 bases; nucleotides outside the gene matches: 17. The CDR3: CASSQGDRGLGSVDYEQYF. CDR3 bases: TGTGCCAGCAGCCAAGGAGACAGGGGTTTAGGGTCAGTCGACTACGAGCAGTACTTC.

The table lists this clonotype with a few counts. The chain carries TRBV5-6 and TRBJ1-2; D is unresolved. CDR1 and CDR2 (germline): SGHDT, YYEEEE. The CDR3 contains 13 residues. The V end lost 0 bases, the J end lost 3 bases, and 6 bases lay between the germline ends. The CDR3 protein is CASSLATDYGYTF. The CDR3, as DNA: TGTGCCAGCAGCTTGGCCACCGACTATGGCTACACCTTC.

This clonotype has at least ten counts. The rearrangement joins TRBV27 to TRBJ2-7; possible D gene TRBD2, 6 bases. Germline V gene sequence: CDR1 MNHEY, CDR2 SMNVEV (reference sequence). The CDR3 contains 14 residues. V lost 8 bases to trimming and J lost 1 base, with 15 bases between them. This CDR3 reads CASGGSGGSYEQYF. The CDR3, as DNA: TGTGCCAGCGGGGGGAGTGGTGGGTCCTACGAGCAGTACTTC.

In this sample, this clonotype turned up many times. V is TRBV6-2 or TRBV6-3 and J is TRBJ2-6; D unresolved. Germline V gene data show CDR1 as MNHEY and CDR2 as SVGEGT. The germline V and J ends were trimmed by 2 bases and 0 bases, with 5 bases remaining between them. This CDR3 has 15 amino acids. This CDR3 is CASSYIFSGANVLTF. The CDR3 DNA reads TGTGCCAGCAGTTACATCTTCTCTGGGGCCAACGTCCTGACTTTC.

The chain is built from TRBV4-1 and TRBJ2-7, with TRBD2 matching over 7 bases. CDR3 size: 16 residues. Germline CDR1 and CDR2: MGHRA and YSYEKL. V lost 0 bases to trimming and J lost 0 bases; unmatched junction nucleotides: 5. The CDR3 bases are TGCGCCAGCAGCCAAGACGGCGGGGGTAGCTCCTACGAGCAGTACTTC. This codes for CASSQDGGGSSYEQYF.

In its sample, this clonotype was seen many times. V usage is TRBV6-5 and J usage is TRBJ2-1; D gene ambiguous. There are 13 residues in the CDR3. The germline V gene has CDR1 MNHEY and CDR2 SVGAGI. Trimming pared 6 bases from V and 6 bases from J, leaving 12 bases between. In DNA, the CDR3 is TGTGCCAGCAGCCCCGGCGGCGGCAATGAGCAGTTCTTC. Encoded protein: CASSPGGGNEQFF.

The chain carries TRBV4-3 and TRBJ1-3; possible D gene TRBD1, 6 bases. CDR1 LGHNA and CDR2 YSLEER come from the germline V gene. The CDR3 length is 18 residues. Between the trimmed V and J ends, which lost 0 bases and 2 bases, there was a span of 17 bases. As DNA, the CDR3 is TGCGCCAGCAGCCAAGATGGAATTCCAGGGGATGCTGGAAACACCATATATTTT. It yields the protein CASSQDGIPGDAGNTIYF.

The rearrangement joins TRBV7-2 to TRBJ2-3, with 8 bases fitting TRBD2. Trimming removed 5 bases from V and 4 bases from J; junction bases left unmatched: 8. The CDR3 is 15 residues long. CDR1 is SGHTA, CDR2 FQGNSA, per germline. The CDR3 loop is CASSLPGGPADTQYF. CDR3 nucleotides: TGTGCCAGCAGCCTGCCGGGGGGGCCCGCAGATACGCAGTATTTT. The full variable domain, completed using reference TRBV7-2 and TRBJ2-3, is GAGVSQSPSNKVTEKGKDVELRCDPISGHTALYWYRQSLGQGLEFLIYFQGNSAPDKSGLPSDRFSAERTGGSVSTLTIQRTQQEDSAVYLCASSLPGGPADTQYFGPGTRLTVL.

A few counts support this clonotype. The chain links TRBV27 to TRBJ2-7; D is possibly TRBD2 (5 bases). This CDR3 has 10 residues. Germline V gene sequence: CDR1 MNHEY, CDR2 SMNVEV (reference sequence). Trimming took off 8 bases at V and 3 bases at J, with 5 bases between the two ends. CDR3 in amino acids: CASGLYEQYF. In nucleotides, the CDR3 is TGTGCCAGCGGACTCTACGAGCAGTACTTC.

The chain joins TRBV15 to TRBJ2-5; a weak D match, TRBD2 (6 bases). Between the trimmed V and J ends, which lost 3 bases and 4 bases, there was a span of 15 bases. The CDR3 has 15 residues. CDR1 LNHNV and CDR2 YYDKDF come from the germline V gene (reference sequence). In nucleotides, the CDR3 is TGTGCCACCAGCAGCGGCTTCGGGACTGGAGAGACCCAGTACTTC. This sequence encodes CATSSGFGTGETQYF.

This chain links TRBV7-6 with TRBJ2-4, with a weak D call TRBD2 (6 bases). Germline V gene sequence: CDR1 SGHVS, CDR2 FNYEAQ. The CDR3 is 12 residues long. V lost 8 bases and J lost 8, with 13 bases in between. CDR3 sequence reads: CASGGPDDIQYF. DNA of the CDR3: TGTGCCAGCGGAGGGCCCGACGACATTCAGTACTTC.

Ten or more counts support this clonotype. This chain's CDR3 is CASSQAGGTYNEQFF. CDR3 in DNA: TGTGCCAGCAGCCAAGCGGGGGGAACCTACAATGAGCAGTTCTTC. The V and J genes are TRBV9 and TRBJ2-1; TRBD2 matches at 9 bases. The germline gives CDR1 SGDLS, CDR2 YYNGEE. V shed 4 bases, J shed 2 bases, and the junction held 4 bases outside the gene matches. The CDR3 loop spans 15 amino acids.

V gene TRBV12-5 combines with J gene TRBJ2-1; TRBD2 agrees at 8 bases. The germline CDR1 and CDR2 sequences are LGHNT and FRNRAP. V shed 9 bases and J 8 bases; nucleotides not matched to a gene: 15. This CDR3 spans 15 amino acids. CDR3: CASGAGTSSLDEQFF. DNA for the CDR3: TGTGCTAGCGGCGCCGGGACTAGTTCATTAGATGAGCAGTTCTTC.

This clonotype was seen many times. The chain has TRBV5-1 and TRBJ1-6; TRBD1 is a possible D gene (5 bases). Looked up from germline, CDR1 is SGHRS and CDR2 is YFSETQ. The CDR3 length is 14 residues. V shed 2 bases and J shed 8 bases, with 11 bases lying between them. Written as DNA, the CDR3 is TGCGCCAGCAGCTTCCCCGGGACCCATTCACCCCTCCACTTT. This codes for CASSFPGTHSPLHF.

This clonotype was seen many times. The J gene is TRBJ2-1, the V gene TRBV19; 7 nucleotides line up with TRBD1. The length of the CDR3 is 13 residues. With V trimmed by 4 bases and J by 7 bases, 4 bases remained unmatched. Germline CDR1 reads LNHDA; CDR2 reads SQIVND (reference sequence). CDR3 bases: TGTGCCAGTAGTAGGGTGGGACAGAATGAGCAGTTCTTC. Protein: CASSRVGQNEQFF.